Listed below are T cell receptor beta chains from one sample, sequenced in a study of T cell repertoires in cytomegalovirus infection. In TCRdb, the reads were re-called with MiXCR into one record per CDR3 protein. This table holds about 920,000 distinct CDR3 sequences, less than 40% found once. Their antigen targets remain unknown. Specimen: cultured CD8+ T cells from PBMCs, collected from culture after CMV antigen stimulation. The receptors come from a human donor in good health (CMV status not recorded). Some clones in this sample may be carry-over from other donors' samples. CDR3s include the opening cysteine and the closing phenylalanine or tryptophan. D genes are given only for firm matches. Only part of the rows carry a size: once, few, many, or a class if the clone is expanded.

V gene	D gene	J gene	clone size	CDR3 DNA	CDR3 protein
TRBV20-1	TRBD1	TRBJ2-1	-	TGCAGTGTTAGGGGGCAGGGGGCTAGTGAGCAGTTCTTC	CSVRGQGASEQFF
TRBV3-1	-	TRBJ1-2	once	TGTGCCAGCAGCCCCTCGGACCTGCTCTATGGCTACACCTTC	CASSPSDLLYGYTF
TRBV5-4	-	TRBJ2-1	-	TGTGCCAGCAGCCCGAAGGGGGGGGCTGGCAATGAGCAGTTCTTC	CASSPKGGAGNEQFF
TRBV7-9	TRBD2	TRBJ2-1	many	TGTGCCAGCAGCTTAGAGGCGGGGGGCCCCTCCTACAATGAGCAGTTCTTC	CASSLEAGGPSYNEQFF
TRBV6-2/TRBV6-3	-	TRBJ2-5	many	TGTGCCAGCAGTTACGTGAGGGGGGGATCGGAGACCCAGTACTTC	CASSYVRGGSETQYF
TRBV25-1	TRBD1	TRBJ2-1	-	TGTGCCAGCAAACGGACAGGGGGTGACTCCTACAATGAGCAGTTCTTC	CASKRTGGDSYNEQFF
TRBV4-1	-	TRBJ1-3	-	TGCGCCAGCAGCCTTCGACCCCTGGGCTCTGGAAACACCATATATTTT	CASSLRPLGSGNTIYF
TRBV6-1	TRBD1	TRBJ2-6	many	TGTGCCAGCAGGGACCGGGACAGGGCGTACTCTGGGGCCAACGTCCTGACTTTC	CASRDRDRAYSGANVLTF
TRBV6-6	TRBD1	TRBJ2-3	few	TGTGCCAGCAGTTACTCAGACAGGGTGAGAGATACGCAGTATTTT	CASSYSDRVRDTQYF
TRBV7-9	-	TRBJ1-2	-	TGTGCCAGCAGCTTAGCCCTTGAGGACCGACTCTATGGCTACACCTTC	CASSLALEDRLYGYTF
TRBV10-1	-	TRBJ1-2	-	TGCGCCAGCAGTGAACGGGGAGCTAACTATGGCTACACCTTC	CASSERGANYGYTF
TRBV10-2	-	TRBJ1-2	-	TGCGCCAGCAGATCCGAACCTGACAATGGCTACACCTTC	CASRSEPDNGYTF
TRBV28	-	TRBJ1-4	few	TGTGCCAGCAGTTCAGGACAGCGTTCGAATGAAAAACTGTTTTTT	CASSSGQRSNEKLFF
TRBV27	-	TRBJ2-5	-	TGTGCCAGCAGTTTATTTCCTGACTTACCTCTGGAGACCCAGTACTTC	CASSLFPDLPLETQYF
TRBV4-1	-	TRBJ1-1	few	TGCGCCAGCAGCCAACCCGGGGCCGACACTGAAGCTTTCTTT	CASSQPGADTEAFF
TRBV14	-	TRBJ2-3	few	TGTGCCAGCAGCCAACGACCTTACTTTGTTGGTGGCACAGATACGCAGTATTTT	CASSQRPYFVGGTDTQYF
TRBV4-3	-	TRBJ2-1	many	TGCGCCAGCAGCCAAACTTTAGGACGCCTAGACAATGAGCAGTTCTTC	CASSQTLGRLDNEQFF
TRBV6-5	TRBD1	TRBJ2-1	-	TGTGCCAGCAGTTACACCCGGGACAGACACAATGAGCAGTTCTTC	CASSYTRDRHNEQFF
TRBV12-3/TRBV12-4	-	TRBJ2-7	few	TGTGCCAGCAGTTTACAGGTTAGAGGCGAGCAGTACTTC	CASSLQVRGEQYF
TRBV4-1	-	TRBJ2-1	-	TGCGCCAGCAGCCAAGGGGGGGCAGGGGGGTCCCTAACGTACAATGAGCAGTTCTTC	CASSQGGAGGSLTYNEQFF
TRBV7-9	TRBD1	TRBJ2-5	-	TGTACCAGCAGCCCCGGGACAGGGGGTGAAGAGACCCAGTACTTC	CTSSPGTGGEETQYF
TRBV7-9	-	TRBJ2-6	many	TGTGCCAGCAGCTTTAACTTGGCTGGTGGGGCCAACGTCCTGACTTTC	CASSFNLAGGANVLTF
TRBV27	-	TRBJ2-3	few	TGTGCCAGCAGTTTCGCTCGGCCCACAGATACGCAGTATTTT	CASSFARPTDTQYF
TRBV6-1	-	TRBJ1-5	many	TGTGCCAGCAGTGGGGGTCAGCCCCAGCATTTT	CASSGGQPQHF
TRBV4-1	-	TRBJ1-1	-	TGCGCCAGCAGCCAAGATAAAGTCAAGCAGGACACTGAAGCTTTCTTT	CASSQDKVKQDTEAFF
TRBV4-1	-	TRBJ2-3	-	TGCGCCAGCAGCCAAGATCCGGGCAGGGTGAGCGATACGCAGTATTTT	CASSQDPGRVSDTQYF
TRBV27	-	TRBJ2-5	-	TGTGCCAGCAGTTTAAGAAGCGAAGAGACCCAGTACTTC	CASSLRSEETQYF
TRBV24-1	-	TRBJ2-6	few	TGTGCCACCAGTGAACGGGACCGGAGCTCTGGGGCCAACGTCCTGACTTTC	CATSERDRSSGANVLTF
TRBV24-1	TRBD1	TRBJ2-1	few	TGTGCCACCAGTGCAATAGCGAGGACAGGGTCCTACAATGAGCAGTTCTTC	CATSAIARTGSYNEQFF
TRBV7-2	-	TRBJ1-3	many	TGTGCCAGCAGCTTAGTTCCGGGAAGTGGAAACACCATATATTTT	CASSLVPGSGNTIYF
TRBV2	TRBD1	TRBJ1-1	-	TGTGCCAGCAGTGACCCGGGACAGGGGGAGCTCCATGAAGCTTTCTTT	CASSDPGQGELHEAFF
TRBV4-3	-	TRBJ2-1	few	TGCGCCAGCAGCCAAGAGGTGGAGACAGGTTCCTACAATGAGCAGTTCTTC	CASSQEVETGSYNEQFF
TRBV7-6	-	TRBJ2-2	many	TGTGCCAGCAGCTTAGGGTGGGGTTCCAACACCGGGGAGCTGTTTTTT	CASSLGWGSNTGELFF
TRBV28	TRBD2	TRBJ2-1	few	TGTGCCAGCAGTTTCGGACCGGGGGTAGCGGGGGCCCGGCAGTTCTTC	CASSFGPGVAGARQFF
TRBV28	TRBD1	TRBJ2-5	few	TGTGCCAGCAGGAAGCTCCGGGACAGACAAGAGACCCAGTACTTC	CASRKLRDRQETQYF
TRBV19	-	TRBJ1-5	few	TGTGCCAGTAGTATAGGTTGGGGAGGCAATCAGCCCCAGCATTTT	CASSIGWGGNQPQHF
TRBV28	TRBD1	TRBJ1-5	many	TGTGCCAGCAGTGATAGGGACAGGGGGATCAATCAGCCCCAGCATTTT	CASSDRDRGINQPQHF
TRBV4-1	TRBD1	TRBJ1-2	few	TGCGCCAGCAGCCAAGCGACAGGGAGAGGCTACACCTTC	CASSQATGRGYTF
TRBV7-2	-	TRBJ1-2	many	TGTGCCAGCAGCTACGCCGGGACTCCTAACTATGGCTACACCTTC	CASSYAGTPNYGYTF
TRBV28	TRBD1	TRBJ1-5	few	TGTGCCAGCCAACGCCGGGGACAGGGGAATATTCAGCCCCAGCATTTT	CASQRRGQGNIQPQHF
TRBV7-8	TRBD2	TRBJ2-1	many	TGTGCCAGCAGCTTACAAGCAAGGGAGGGGCGCAGTGAGCAGTTCTTC	CASSLQAREGRSEQFF
TRBV28	-	TRBJ2-6	-	TGTGCCAACAGTTTATTCGGGGGTGAGGCATTTGGGGCCAACGTCCTGACTTTC	CANSLFGGEAFGANVLTF
TRBV6-5	-	TRBJ2-3	few	TGTGCCAGCAGTTATGGGGAATTAAGGACAGATACGCAGTATTTT	CASSYGELRTDTQYF
TRBV19	TRBD1	TRBJ2-2	-	TGTGCCAGTAGTATAGATCGCGACAGGGACAACACCGGGGAGCTGTTTTTT	CASSIDRDRDNTGELFF
TRBV9	TRBD1	TRBJ1-6	-	TGTGCCAGCAGCGTGACAGGGGTTAATTCACCCCTCCACTTT	CASSVTGVNSPLHF
TRBV10-2	-	TRBJ1-1	-	TGCGCCAGCAGTGAGTCCGCAGGGGTTAGGAACACTGAAGCTTTCTTT	CASSESAGVRNTEAFF
TRBV23-1	TRBD1	TRBJ2-7	-	TGCGCCAGCAGTCAAATCCTGACAGGGTCTGACTACGAGCAGTACTTC	CASSQILTGSDYEQYF
TRBV7-9	-	TRBJ1-4	few	TGTGCCAGCAGCTTAAACTCCGGTTGGGGCGATAATGAAAAACTGTTTTTT	CASSLNSGWGDNEKLFF
TRBV27	-	TRBJ1-2	-	TGTGCCAGCAGCGGCCGAGGGGGGGTCCTCGGCTACACCTTC	CASSGRGGVLGYTF
TRBV4-3	-	TRBJ2-1	few	TGCGCCAGCAGCCAAGATGGGATAGGGTCGGATGAGCAGTTCTTC	CASSQDGIGSDEQFF
TRBV6-8	-	TRBJ1-2	-	TGTGCCAGCAGTTACAGTTCGATAGTAGGTTCTCCGTACTATGGCTACACCTTC	CASSYSSIVGSPYYGYTF
TRBV19	-	TRBJ2-7	-	TGTGCCGGTAGCTCTTTCGGGACCTACGAGCAGTACTTC	CAGSSFGTYEQYF